This passage covers 11 T cell receptor beta chains from one sample sequenced in a study of cytomegalovirus exposure and HLA in healthy donors. The study ran its PCR with 60 Vbeta and 13 Jbeta primers. Measured with immunoSEQ multiplex PCR; TCRdb has only the in-frame clones, and not every one. This sample has fewer than 70,000 clones; 80% occur once, and the top ten carry around 4.2%. Source material: PBMCs. The source is a woman aged 35 to 49 in good health and CMV-seronegative.

This chain uses TRBV7-9 with TRBJ1-1; possible D gene TRBD1, 5 bases. This CDR3 comprises 16 residues. Trimming removed 6 bases from V and 4 bases from J, with 21 bases in between. CDR1 is SEHNR, CDR2 FQNEAQ, per germline (reference sequence). Written as DNA, the CDR3 is TGTGCCAGCAGTTCTACCGGGCATCAAGGGGTCACTGAAGCTTTCTTT. Encoded protein: CASSSTGHQGVTEAFF.

The chain joins TRBV9 to TRBJ2-1, with TRBD1 matching over 7 bases. The V and J ends lost 3 bases and 4 bases, in that order; junction bases with no gene match: 13. The germline V gene has CDR1 SGDLS and CDR2 YYNGEE. CDR3 length: 17 amino acids. This CDR3 reads CASSAHRGNGEYNEQFF. The CDR3 nucleotides read TGTGCCAGCAGCGCCCACAGGGGAAACGGAGAATACAATGAGCAGTTCTTC.

The rearrangement joins TRBV7-9 to TRBJ2-3, with D uncertain. V was shortened by 2 bases and J by 7 bases, with 10 bases between the two germline ends. In germline, CDR1 is SEHNR, CDR2 FQNEAQ (reference sequence). The CDR3 sequence is 13 residues long. In DNA, the CDR3 is TGTGCCAGCAGCTTATTCTTCCCCTATACGCAGTATTTT. Amino acid sequence: CASSLFFPYTQYF.

This chain links TRBV28 with TRBJ1-5, with 8 bases lining up with TRBD1. This CDR3 has 16 residues. CDR1 is MDHEN and CDR2 is SYDVKM in the germline V gene. The ends lost 6 bases at V and 1 base at J; junction bases unmatched: 8. CDR3 sequence (DNA): TGTGCCAGCAGAATCTGGACAGGGCTGAGCAATCAGCCCCAGCATTTT. Protein product: CASRIWTGLSNQPQHF.

The J gene is TRBJ2-2, the V gene TRBV28; D unclear. Germline V lookup: CDR1 MDHEN, CDR2 SYDVKM. Deletions cut 4 bases from V and 7 bases from J, with 4 bases between. The CDR3 totals 11 residues. The CDR3 DNA is TGTGCCAGCAGTTCCAGCGGGGAGCTGTTTTTT. Amino acids: CASSSSGELFF.

The V and J genes are TRBV5-1 and TRBJ2-1; TRBD2 agrees at 12 bases. V was clipped by 0 bases and J by 0 bases; unmatched bases: 4. CDR1 and CDR2 from the germline V gene are SGHRS and YFSETQ. The CDR3 sequence is 18 residues long. The CDR3: CASSLEGTSGYSYNEQFF. CDR3 in DNA: TGCGCCAGCAGCTTGGAGGGGACTAGCGGGTACTCCTACAATGAGCAGTTCTTC.

This chain links TRBV28 with TRBJ2-1; D may be TRBD2 (6 bases). The CDR3 is made up of 15 amino acids. Germline assignment: CDR1 MDHEN and CDR2 SYDVKM. The germline V and J ends were trimmed by 5 bases and 10 bases, with 21 bases remaining between them. The CDR3 coding sequence is TGTGCCAGCAGTCTTGCTGGCGGGACTTTAGGAGAGCAGTTCTTC. It specifies CASSLAGGTLGEQFF.

Notes on this clone: A read error may account for a junction end that differs from germline. This chain connects TRBV7-7 to TRBJ2-1; D remains ambiguous. The germline V gene encodes CDR1 SSHAT and CDR2 FNYEAQ (reference sequence). This CDR3 has 16 residues. Here the CDR3 reads CASSPSKANSYNEQFF. The CDR3 region has the DNA TGTGCTAGCAGCCCCTCGAAAGCGAACTCCTACAATGAGCAGTTCTTC. Drawing the rest from reference TRBV7-7 and TRBJ2-1, the complete variable domain is GAGVSQSPRYKVTKRGQDVTLRCDPISSHATLYWYQQALGQGPEFLTYFNYEAQPDKSGLPSDRFSAERPEGSISTLTIQRTEQRDSAMYRCASSPSKANSYNEQFFGPGTRLTVL.

The chain carries TRBV2 and TRBJ1-1; a weak D match, TRBD1 (5 bases). Looked up from germline, CDR1 is SNHLY and CDR2 is FYNNEI. The CDR3 loop spans 14 amino acids. The germline V and J ends were trimmed by 3 bases and 4 bases, with 12 bases remaining between them. The CDR3 sequence is CASSEGQQVTEAFF. CDR3 sequence (DNA): TGTGCCAGCAGTGAGGGGCAACAGGTCACTGAAGCTTTCTTT.

This clone appeared a few times. This rearrangement joins TRBV27 to TRBJ2-7; D gene ambiguous. Germline V gene data show CDR1 as MNHEY and CDR2 as SMNVEV (reference sequence). This CDR3 is 13 amino acids long. V dropped 7 bases and J dropped 3 bases, with 13 bases sitting between them. The CDR3 DNA reads TGTGCCAGCATAAGTTACGAGAACTACGAGCAGTACTTC. This gives the protein CASISYENYEQYF.

This chain joins TRBV6-1 and TRBJ2-7; a possible D gene is TRBD1 (7 bases). The germline V gene has CDR1 MNHNS and CDR2 SASEGT. CDR3 length: 15 amino acids. Trimming left V 2 bases short and J 3 bases short, with 14 bases between. The CDR3 spells CASSERAGGFYEQYF. CDR3 DNA sequence: TGTGCCAGCAGTGAAAGGGCAGGGGGGTTCTACGAGCAGTACTTC.